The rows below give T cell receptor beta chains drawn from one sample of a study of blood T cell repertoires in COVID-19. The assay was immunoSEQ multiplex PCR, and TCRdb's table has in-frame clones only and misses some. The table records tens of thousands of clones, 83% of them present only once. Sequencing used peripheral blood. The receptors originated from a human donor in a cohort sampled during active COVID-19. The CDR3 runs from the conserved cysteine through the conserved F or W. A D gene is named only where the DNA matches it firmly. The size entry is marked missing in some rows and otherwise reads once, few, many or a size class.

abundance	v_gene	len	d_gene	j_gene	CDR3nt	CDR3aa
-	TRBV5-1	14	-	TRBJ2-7	TGCGCCAGCAGCCCTGAACCGACATCCTACGAGCAGTACTTC	CASSPEPTSYEQYF
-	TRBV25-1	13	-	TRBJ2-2	TGTGCCAGCAGTATCCTGGGCATCGGGGAGCTGTTTTTT	CASSILGIGELFF
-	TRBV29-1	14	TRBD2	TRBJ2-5	TGCAGCGTTAGGGTGGGCGGGGGGAAGGAGACCCAGTACTTC	CSVRVGGGKETQYF
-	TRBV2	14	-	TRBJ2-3	TGTGCCAGCAGGGGCAGCGGTTCCACAGATACGCAGTATTTT	CASRGSGSTDTQYF
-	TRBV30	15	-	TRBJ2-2	TGTGCCTGGAGTGTAATCAGCCCGGGCACCGGGGAGCTGTTTTTT	CAWSVISPGTGELFF
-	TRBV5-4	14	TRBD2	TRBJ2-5	TGTGCCAGCAGCTTTGGGACTAGCGTAGAGACCCAGTACTTC	CASSFGTSVETQYF
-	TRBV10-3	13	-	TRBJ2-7	TGTGCCGTCGCGGTCCTATCCGGGGGCGAGCAGTACTTC	CAVAVLSGGEQYF
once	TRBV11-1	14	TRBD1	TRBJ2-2	TGTGCCAGCATCGACTCGCAGGGGGCCGGGGAGCTGTTTTTT	CASIDSQGAGELFF
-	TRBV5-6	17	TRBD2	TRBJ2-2	TGTGCCAGCAGGCGGGGGGCGTACTCCGCGAACACCGGGGAGCTGTTTTTT	CASRRGAYSANTGELFF
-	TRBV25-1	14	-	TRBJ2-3	TGTGCCAGCAGTTGGGGCCCTAGCACAGATACGCAGTATTTT	CASSWGPSTDTQYF
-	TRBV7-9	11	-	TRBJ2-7	TGTGCCAGCAGGGCCCTCGCCGAGCAGTACTTC	CASRALAEQYF
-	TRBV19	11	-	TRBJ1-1	TGTGCCAGTAGCACCGACAGAGAAGCTTTCTTT	CASSTDREAFF
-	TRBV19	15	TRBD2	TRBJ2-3	TGTGCCAGTAGTATTCAGCGGGGGGGCACAGATACGCAGTATTTT	CASSIQRGGTDTQYF
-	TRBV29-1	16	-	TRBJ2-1	TGCAGCGTTGAAGGGACTTCTGAGGGGGACTACAATGAGCAGTTCTTC	CSVEGTSEGDYNEQFF
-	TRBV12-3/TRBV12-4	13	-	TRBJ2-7	TGTGCCAGCAGTTTGGGCAGTACCTACGAGCAGTACTTC	CASSLGSTYEQYF
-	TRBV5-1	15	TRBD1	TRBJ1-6	TGCGCCAGCAGCTTGGACCGGACAGGGAACTCACCCCTCCACTTT	CASSLDRTGNSPLHF
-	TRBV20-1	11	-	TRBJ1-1	TGCAGTGCTGGGGGGGGTTGGGGAGCTTTCTTT	CSAGGGWGAFF
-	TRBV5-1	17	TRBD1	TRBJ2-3	TGCGCCAGCAGCTTTATTCGGACAGGGACGGAGGCAGATACGCAGTATTTT	CASSFIRTGTEADTQYF
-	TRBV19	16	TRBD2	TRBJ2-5	TGTGCCAGTAGTATGGGGACTAGCGGGATCCCAAAGACCCAGTACTTC	CASSMGTSGIPKTQYF
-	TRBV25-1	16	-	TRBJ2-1	TGTGCCAGCAGTGAACCCACCTATCGGGTCCCGAATGAGCAGTTCTTC	CASSEPTYRVPNEQFF
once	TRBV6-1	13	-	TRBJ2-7	TGTGCCAGCAGTGAACCAGGGACCTACGAGCAGTACTTC	CASSEPGTYEQYF
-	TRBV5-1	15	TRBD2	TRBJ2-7	TGCGCCAGCAGCCCCGGACTAGCGGGCTCCTACGAGCAGTACTTC	CASSPGLAGSYEQYF
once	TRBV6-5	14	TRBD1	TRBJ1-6	TGTGCCAGCAGGGTGACAGGGGGAGGTTCACCCCTCCACTTT	CASRVTGGGSPLHF
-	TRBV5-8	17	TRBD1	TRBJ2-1	TGTGCCAGCAGCAGACCACCCAGGGGGCGAGCCTACAATGAGCAGTTCTTC	CASSRPPRGRAYNEQFF
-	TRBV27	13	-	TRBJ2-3	TGTGCCAGCAGTCGCGGGGCGATAGATACGCAGTATTTT	CASSRGAIDTQYF
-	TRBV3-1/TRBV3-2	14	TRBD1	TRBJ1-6	TGTGCCAGCAGCCGGACAGGGAATAATTCACCCCTCCACTTT	CASSRTGNNSPLHF
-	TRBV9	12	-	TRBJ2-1	TGTGCCAGCAGCGTTTTCGACAATGAGCAGTTCTTC	CASSVFDNEQFF
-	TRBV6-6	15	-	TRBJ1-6	TGTGCCAGCAGAATAAGCGGGGACGGAAATTCACCCCTCCACTTT	CASRISGDGNSPLHF
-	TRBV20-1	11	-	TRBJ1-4	TGCGGGGGGAGGGCTAATGAAAAACTGTTTTTT	CGGRANEKLFF
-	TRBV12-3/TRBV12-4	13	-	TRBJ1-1	TGTGCCAGCAGTTTAGGGAGGAACACTGAAGCTTTCTTT	CASSLGRNTEAFF
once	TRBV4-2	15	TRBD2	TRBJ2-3	TGTGCCAGCAGGCAGGGCGTAGCGGGGACAGATACGCAGTATTTT	CASRQGVAGTDTQYF
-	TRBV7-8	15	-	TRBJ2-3	TGTGCCAGCAGCTTATTGGTCGGGGGTTCAGATACGCAGTATTTT	CASSLLVGGSDTQYF
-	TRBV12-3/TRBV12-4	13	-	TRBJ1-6	TGTGCCAGCAGTTTGCGGGGGTATTCACCCCTCCACTTT	CASSLRGYSPLHF
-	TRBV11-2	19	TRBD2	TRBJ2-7	TGTGCCAGCAGCCCCGTAGGGCTAGCGGGGGCGCGGACCGCCTACGAGCAGTACTTC	CASSPVGLAGARTAYEQYF
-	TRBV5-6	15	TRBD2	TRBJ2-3	TGTGCCAGCAGCCTTTTCGGCGGGGGGTTAGATACGCAGTATTTT	CASSLFGGGLDTQYF
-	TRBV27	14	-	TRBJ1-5	TGTGCCAGCAGTTTTCAGGGCCACTGGGAGCCCCAGCATTTT	CASSFQGHWEPQHF
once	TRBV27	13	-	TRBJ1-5	TGTGCCAGCAGCTGGGCTAGCAATCAGCCCCAGCATTTT	CASSWASNQPQHF
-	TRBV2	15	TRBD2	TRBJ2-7	TGTGCCAGCAGGGGCGGACTAGCGGGGGGGTACGAGCAGTACTTC	CASRGGLAGGYEQYF
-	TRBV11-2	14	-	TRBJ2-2	TGTGCCAGCAGCTTAGATCCGGGCACCGGGGAGCTGTTTTTT	CASSLDPGTGELFF
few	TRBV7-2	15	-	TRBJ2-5	TGTGCCAGCAGCTTACGAGTGACAGGCCAAGAGACCCAGTACTTC	CASSLRVTGQETQYF
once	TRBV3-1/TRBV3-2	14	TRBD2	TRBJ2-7	TGTGCCAGCAGCCCGTGGACTAGGAGCTACGAGCAGTACTTC	CASSPWTRSYEQYF
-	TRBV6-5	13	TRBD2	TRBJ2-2	TGTGCCAGCAGCCGAGGACTAGCCGGGGAGCTGTTTTTT	CASSRGLAGELFF
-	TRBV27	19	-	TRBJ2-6	TGTGCCAGCAGTCCACCGCCTCGTTGGGTAGCGGCTGGGGCCAACGTCCTGACTTTC	CASSPPPRWVAAGANVLTF
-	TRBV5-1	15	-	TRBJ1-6	TGCGCCAGCAGCTCCCTGACCCCCAGGGATTCACCCCTCCACTTT	CASSSLTPRDSPLHF
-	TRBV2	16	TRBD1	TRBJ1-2	TGTGCCAGCAGTGAAGAGGGACAGAGATCTAGTTATGGCTACACCTTC	CASSEEGQRSSYGYTF
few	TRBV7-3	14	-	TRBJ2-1	TGTGCCAGCAGCTTAAATCCGGTTCTGAATGAGCAGTTCTTC	CASSLNPVLNEQFF
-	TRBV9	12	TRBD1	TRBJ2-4	TGTGCCAGGATGGGACAGGATAACATTCAGTACTTC	CARMGQDNIQYF
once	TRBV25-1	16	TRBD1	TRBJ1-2	TGTGCCAGCAGTGGGAGGGACAGGAGGGACTACTATGGCTACACCTTC	CASSGRDRRDYYGYTF
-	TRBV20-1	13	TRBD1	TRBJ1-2	TGCAGTGCTAGTCGGTGGGACAGCTATGGCTACACCTTC	CSASRWDSYGYTF
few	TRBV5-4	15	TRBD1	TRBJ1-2	TGTGCCAGCAGCACCGGGACAGGGGCAGTTTGGGGCTACACCTTC	CASSTGTGAVWGYTF
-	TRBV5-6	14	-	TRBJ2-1	TGTGCCAGCGCGGCGGGGAGCTCCTACAATGAGCAGTTCTTC	CASAAGSSYNEQFF
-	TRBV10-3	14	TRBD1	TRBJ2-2	TGTGCCATCAGGGGACAGGGGAACACCGGGGAGCTGTTTTTT	CAIRGQGNTGELFF
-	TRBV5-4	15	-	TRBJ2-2	TGTGCCAGCAGCTCCCCTAGATGGGGGGCCGGGGAGCTGTTTTTT	CASSSPRWGAGELFF
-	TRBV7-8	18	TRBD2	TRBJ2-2	TGTGCCAGCAGCTTAACAGACCGGACTAGCGCGAACACCGGGGAGCTGTTTTTT	CASSLTDRTSANTGELFF
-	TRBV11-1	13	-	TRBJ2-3	TGTGCCAGCAGCTTAGGGGGGGCAGATACGCAGTATTTT	CASSLGGADTQYF